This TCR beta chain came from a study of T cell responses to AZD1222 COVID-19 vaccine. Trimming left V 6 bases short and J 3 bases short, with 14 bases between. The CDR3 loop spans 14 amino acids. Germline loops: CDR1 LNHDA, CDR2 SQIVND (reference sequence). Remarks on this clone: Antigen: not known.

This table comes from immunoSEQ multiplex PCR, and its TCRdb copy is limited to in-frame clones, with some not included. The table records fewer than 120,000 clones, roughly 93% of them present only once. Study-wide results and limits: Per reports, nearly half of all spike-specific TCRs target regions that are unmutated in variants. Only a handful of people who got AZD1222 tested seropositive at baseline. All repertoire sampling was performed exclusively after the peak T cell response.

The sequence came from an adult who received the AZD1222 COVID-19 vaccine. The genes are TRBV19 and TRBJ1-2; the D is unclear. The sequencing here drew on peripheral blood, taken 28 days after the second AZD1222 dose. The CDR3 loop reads CASRDTPFHYGYTF. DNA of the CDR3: TGTGCCAGTAGGGATACCCCGTTCCACTATGGCTACACCTTC.